A selection of T cell receptor beta chains follows, all from one sample in a study of T cell responses to AZD1222 COVID-19 vaccine. Produced via immunoSEQ multiplex PCR; TCRdb's table is partial and in-frame only. This sample has over 75,000 clones, with approximately 89% found just once. Sequenced material: peripheral blood, taken on day 0 of AZD1222 vaccination. These receptor sequences come from an adult in good health. CDR3s include the opening cysteine and the closing phenylalanine or tryptophan. D genes are given only for firm matches. Only part of the rows carry a size: once, few, many, or a class if the clone is expanded.

j_call d_call clone_size v_call cdr3_aa cdr3_nt
TRBJ1-2 TRBD1 NA TRBV2 CASSRDRSSNYGYTF TGTGCCAGCAGCCGGGACAGATCCTCTAACTATGGCTACACCTTC
TRBJ2-1 TRBD2 NA TRBV4-2 CASSRDWTSGINEQFF TGTGCCAGCAGCCGCGACTGGACTAGCGGGATCAATGAGCAGTTCTTC
TRBJ2-2 TRBD1 NA TRBV29-1 CSVQTGRITGELFF TGCAGCGTCCAGACAGGGCGAATCACCGGGGAGCTGTTTTTT
TRBJ2-3 NA NA TRBV5-1 CASSVTSSSTDTQYF TGCGCCAGCAGCGTAACATCTTCTAGCACAGATACGCAGTATTTT
TRBJ1-2 NA NA TRBV6-2/TRBV6-3 CASSITTGTPYGYTF TGTGCCAGCAGTATCACGACCGGGACCCCCTATGGCTACACCTTC
TRBJ2-7 TRBD1 NA TRBV3-1/TRBV3-2 CASSPTGGLLVYEQYF TGTGCCAGCAGCCCTACAGGGGGCTTGCTAGTCTACGAGCAGTACTTC
TRBJ1-5 TRBD1 NA TRBV18 CASSLDRVHSNQPQHF TGTGCCAGCTCCCTCGACAGGGTTCATAGCAATCAGCCCCAGCATTTT
TRBJ1-6 NA NA TRBV27 CASSWAPGGGNNSPLHF TGTGCCAGCAGCTGGGCCCCAGGAGGTGGGAATAATTCACCCCTCCACTTT
TRBJ2-4 TRBD1 NA TRBV19 CASSTTGQGSDIQYF TGTGCCAGTAGTACGACCGGACAGGGGAGCGACATTCAGTACTTC
TRBJ1-5 NA few TRBV27 CASSFQNQPQHF TGTGCCAGCAGTTTCCAGAATCAGCCCCAGCATTTT
TRBJ2-2 NA NA TRBV19 CASSPTGLNTGELFF TGTGCCAGTAGTCCGACAGGTTTGAACACCGGGGAGCTGTTTTTT
TRBJ2-7 TRBD1 NA TRBV14 CASSRGQGVAGYEQYF TGTGCCAGCAGCCGGGGACAGGGTGTAGCGGGCTACGAGCAGTACTTC
TRBJ2-1 NA NA TRBV7-9 CASSLVGYEQFF TGTGCCAGCAGCTTAGTGGGGTATGAGCAGTTCTTC
TRBJ2-7 NA NA TRBV5-1 CASSEGPTKNYEQYF TGCGCCAGCAGCGAGGGCCCAACCAAAAACTACGAGCAGTACTTC
TRBJ2-1 NA few TRBV20-1 CSARSYNEQFF TGCAGTGCTAGATCCTACAATGAGCAGTTCTTC
TRBJ2-7 TRBD1 NA TRBV7-2 CASSPDRGSYEQYF TGTGCCAGCAGCCCCGACAGGGGATCCTACGAGCAGTACTTC
TRBJ1-2 TRBD1 NA TRBV9 CASRTGKGYTF TGTGCCAGCAGGACAGGGAAAGGCTACACCTTC
TRBJ2-7 TRBD1 NA TRBV6-5 CASSYRDRVYEQYF TGTGCCAGCAGCTACCGGGACAGGGTATACGAGCAGTACTTC
TRBJ1-1 NA NA TRBV5-6 CASTHVNAEAFF TGTGCCAGCACTCATGTCAACGCTGAAGCTTTCTTT
TRBJ1-3 NA few TRBV19 CASSEGYGNTIYF TGTGCCAGTAGCGAGGGGTACGGAAACACCATATATTTT
TRBJ2-1 TRBD2 NA TRBV2 CASRGGDEQFF TGTGCCAGCAGGGGAGGGGATGAGCAGTTCTTC
TRBJ2-1 NA NA TRBV4-2 CASSQDGLNNEQFF TGTGCCAGCAGCCAAGATGGGCTCAACAATGAGCAGTTCTTC
TRBJ1-2 NA once TRBV2 CASSEVVGGKGGYTF TGTGCCAGCAGTGAAGTCGTTGGGGGGAAAGGTGGCTACACCTTC
TRBJ1-2 NA NA TRBV18 CASSLMRGIPPGGYTF TGTGCCAGCTCACTTATGCGAGGGATACCTCCCGGTGGCTACACCTTC
TRBJ1-1 TRBD1 NA TRBV30 CAWSVRDGQGVGEAFF TGTGCCTGGAGTGTACGCGATGGACAGGGGGTCGGTGAAGCTTTCTTT
TRBJ1-2 NA NA TRBV5-1 CASSEDGNYGYTF TGCGCCAGCAGCGAGGACGGTAACTATGGCTACACCTTC
TRBJ2-3 TRBD2 NA TRBV3-1/TRBV3-2 CASSQGTSGRIDTQYF TGTGCCAGCAGCCAAGGGACTAGCGGGAGGATAGATACGCAGTATTTT
TRBJ1-2 TRBD1 NA TRBV3-1/TRBV3-2 CASSHRDRGRQSNGYTF TGTGCCAGCAGCCACCGGGACAGGGGGCGTCAAAGTAATGGCTACACCTTC
TRBJ2-3 TRBD2 NA TRBV19 CASSTASGDTDTQYF TGTGCCAGTAGTACTGCTAGCGGGGACACAGATACGCAGTATTTT
TRBJ2-3 NA once TRBV15 CATSRDVTDTQYF TGTGCCACCAGCAGAGACGTCACAGATACGCAGTATTTT
TRBJ2-1 TRBD2 NA TRBV7-7 CASSPGSGRSSYNEQFF TGTGCCAGCAGCCCAGGAAGCGGGAGGAGCTCCTACAATGAGCAGTTCTTC
TRBJ1-2 NA NA TRBV5-1 CASSPSDSRSMNYGYTF TGCGCCAGCAGCCCGTCGGACAGTAGATCAATGAACTATGGCTACACCTTC
TRBJ2-7 TRBD2 NA TRBV19 CASSTASGTGQYF TGTGCCAGTAGTACGGCTAGCGGGACCGGGCAGTACTTC
TRBJ2-1 NA NA TRBV6-5 CASTPQGSYNEQFF TGTGCCAGCACCCCACAGGGCTCCTACAATGAGCAGTTCTTC
TRBJ1-2 NA NA TRBV6-2/TRBV6-3 CASSQVGGYTF TGTGCCAGCAGTCAGGTTGGGGGCTACACCTTC
TRBJ1-5 TRBD1 NA TRBV6-6 CASTPDRYSNQPQHF TGTGCCAGCACCCCGGACAGGTATAGCAATCAGCCCCAGCATTTT
TRBJ1-6 NA NA TRBV7-9 CASSSTANSPLHF TGTGCCAGCAGCTCGACCGCCAATTCACCCCTCCACTTT
TRBJ2-1 TRBD1 few TRBV2 CASSRDSPYNEQFF TGTGCCAGCAGTAGGGACAGCCCCTACAATGAGCAGTTCTTC
TRBJ2-7 NA once TRBV19 CARAPGVFRF TGTGCCAGGGCACCGGGTGTTTTTCGCTTC
TRBJ1-1 NA NA TRBV9 CASSVGMGDGEAFF TGTGCCAGCAGCGTAGGTATGGGTGACGGTGAAGCTTTCTTT
TRBJ2-7 NA NA TRBV9 CASSVQGLLGEQYF TGTGCCAGCAGCGTACAGGGTTTATTAGGCGAGCAGTACTTC
TRBJ1-6 NA NA TRBV27 CASSLSKRAVNNSPLHF TGTGCCAGCAGTTTATCGAAGCGGGCAGTAAATAATTCACCCCTCCACTTT
TRBJ2-3 TRBD2 NA TRBV11-2 CASSFTSGKGVDTQYF TGTGCCAGCAGCTTCACTAGCGGGAAAGGTGTAGATACGCAGTATTTT
TRBJ2-7 NA once TRBV5-1 CASSPRGYEQYF TGCGCCAGCAGCCCGAGGGGCTACGAGCAGTACTTC
TRBJ2-7 NA NA TRBV30 CAWSPRRFSYEQYF TGTGCCTGGTCCCCGCGGAGATTCTCCTACGAGCAGTACTTC
TRBJ1-1 NA NA TRBV6-5 CASSYSTGAEAFF TGTGCCAGCAGTTACTCGACTGGGGCTGAAGCTTTCTTT
TRBJ2-1 NA NA TRBV30 CAWSGWTQYNEQFF TGTGCCTGGAGCGGGTGGACTCAATACAATGAGCAGTTCTTC
TRBJ2-2 NA NA TRBV18 CASSPPSNTGELFF TGTGCCAGCTCACCACCGTCTAACACCGGGGAGCTGTTTTTT
TRBJ1-2 TRBD1 NA TRBV7-2 CASTSGQGAYYGYTF TGTGCCAGCACCTCCGGACAGGGGGCGTACTATGGCTACACCTTC
TRBJ2-7 TRBD1 NA TRBV11-2 CASSLARDRVAEQYF TGTGCCAGCAGCTTAGCCCGGGACAGGGTGGCCGAGCAGTACTTC
TRBJ2-3 TRBD1 NA TRBV5-4 CASSLAGGGTDTQYF TGTGCCAGCAGCTTGGCAGGGGGCGGAACAGATACGCAGTATTTT
TRBJ2-7 TRBD1 once TRBV5-1 CASSSGTGDHEQYF TGCGCCAGCAGCTCTGGGACAGGGGATCACGAGCAGTACTTC
TRBJ2-1 NA once TRBV30 CAWSDGSRYNEQFF TGTGCCTGGAGTGACGGCAGTCGCTACAATGAGCAGTTCTTC